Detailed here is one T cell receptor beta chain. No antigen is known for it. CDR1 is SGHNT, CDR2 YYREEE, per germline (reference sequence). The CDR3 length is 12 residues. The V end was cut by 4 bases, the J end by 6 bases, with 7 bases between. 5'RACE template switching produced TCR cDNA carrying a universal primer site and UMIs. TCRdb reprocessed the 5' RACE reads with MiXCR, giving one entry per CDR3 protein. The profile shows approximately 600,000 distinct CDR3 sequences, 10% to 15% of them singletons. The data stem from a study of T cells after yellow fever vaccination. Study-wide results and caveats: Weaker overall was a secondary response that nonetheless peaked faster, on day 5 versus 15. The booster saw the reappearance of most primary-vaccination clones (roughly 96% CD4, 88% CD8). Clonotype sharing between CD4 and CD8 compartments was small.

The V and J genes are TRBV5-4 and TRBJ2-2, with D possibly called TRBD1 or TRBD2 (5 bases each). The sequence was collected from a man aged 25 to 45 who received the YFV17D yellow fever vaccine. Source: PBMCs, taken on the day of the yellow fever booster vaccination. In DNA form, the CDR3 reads TGTGCCAGCAGCGAGGGGTCCGGGGAGCTGTTTTTT. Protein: CASSEGSGELFF.